The clone carrying this TCR beta chain was observed many times. No antigen is known for it. CDR1 and CDR2 (germline): ENHRY, SYGVKD. The CDR3 loop spans 15 amino acids. V dropped 4 bases and J dropped 3; count of bases not matched to a gene: 6. This entry comes from a study of blood T cells in healthy people across ages. Study-wide points: CMV infection status of these donors was not known. A roughly linear age-dependent decrease characterized TCR beta diversity per million T cells. In long-lived donors, naive CD4+ cell counts and diversity exceeded those of aged donors.

A second about 7 to 11 cycle PCR used barcoded and J-beta primers. TCRdb redid the calling of the 5' RACE reads with MiXCR, one entry per CDR3 protein. The table records roughly 650,000 distinct CDR3 sequences, roughly 32% of them present only once. The chain has TRBV10-3 and TRBJ2-7; the match to TRBD1 covers 10 bases. This clonotype originated in a woman of 80 years or more in good health. Sequenced input: blood. Written as DNA, the CDR3 is TGTGCCATCAGTGGGGGGACAGGGGCTGTCTACGAGCAGTACTTC. Its translation: CAISGGTGAVYEQYF.